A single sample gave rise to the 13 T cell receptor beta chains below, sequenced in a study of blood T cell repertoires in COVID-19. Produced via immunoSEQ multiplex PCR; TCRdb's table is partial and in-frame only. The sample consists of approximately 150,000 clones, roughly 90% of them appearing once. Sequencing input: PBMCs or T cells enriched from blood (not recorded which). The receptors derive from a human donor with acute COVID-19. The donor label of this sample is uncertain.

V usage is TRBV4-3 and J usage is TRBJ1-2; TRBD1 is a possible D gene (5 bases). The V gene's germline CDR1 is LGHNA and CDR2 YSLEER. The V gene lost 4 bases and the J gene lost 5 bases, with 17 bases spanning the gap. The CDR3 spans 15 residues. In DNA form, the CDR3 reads TGCGCCAGCAGCCCTGAAGCGTCAGGGACTTATGGCTACACCTTC. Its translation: CASSPEASGTYGYTF.

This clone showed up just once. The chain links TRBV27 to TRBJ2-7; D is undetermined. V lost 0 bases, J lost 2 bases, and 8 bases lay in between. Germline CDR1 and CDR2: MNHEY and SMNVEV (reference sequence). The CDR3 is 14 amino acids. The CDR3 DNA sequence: TGTGCCAGCAGTTTATCCGGGTTCGCCTACGAGCAGTACTTC. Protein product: CASSLSGFAYEQYF.

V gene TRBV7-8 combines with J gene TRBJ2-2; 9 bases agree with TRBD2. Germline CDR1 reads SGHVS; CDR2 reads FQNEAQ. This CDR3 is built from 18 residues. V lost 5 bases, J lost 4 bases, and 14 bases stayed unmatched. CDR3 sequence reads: CASSLKGRRGGPTGELFF. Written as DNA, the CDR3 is TGTGCCAGCAGCCTCAAGGGCCGGCGGGGGGGCCCCACCGGGGAGCTGTTTTTT.

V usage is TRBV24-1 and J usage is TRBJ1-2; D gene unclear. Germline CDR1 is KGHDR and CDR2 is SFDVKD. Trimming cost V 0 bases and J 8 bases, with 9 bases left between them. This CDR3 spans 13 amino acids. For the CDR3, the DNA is TGTGCCACCAGTGATTTGTCGCATCAGGGCTACACCTTC. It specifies CATSDLSHQGYTF.

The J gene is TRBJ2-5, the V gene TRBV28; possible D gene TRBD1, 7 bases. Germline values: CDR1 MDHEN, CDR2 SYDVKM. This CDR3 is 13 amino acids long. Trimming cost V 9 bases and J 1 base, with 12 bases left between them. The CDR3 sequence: CASTQGGQETQYF. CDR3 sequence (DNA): TGTGCCAGTACCCAGGGGGGCCAAGAGACCCAGTACTTC.

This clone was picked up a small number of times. CDR3 protein: CASSPRQGIYEQYF. The CDR3 DNA reads TGTGCCAGCTCACCCCGACAGGGAATCTACGAGCAGTACTTC. J is TRBJ2-7 and V is TRBV18; 7 positions match TRBD1. The germline gives CDR1 KGHSH, CDR2 LQKENI. The length of the CDR3 is 14 residues. After removal of 3 bases from V and 3 bases from J, the junction contained 5 bases not matched to a gene.

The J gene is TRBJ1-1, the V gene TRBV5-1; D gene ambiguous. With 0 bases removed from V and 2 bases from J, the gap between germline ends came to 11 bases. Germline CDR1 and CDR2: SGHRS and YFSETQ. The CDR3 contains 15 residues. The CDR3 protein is CASSLATGINTEAFF. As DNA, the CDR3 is TGCGCCAGCAGCTTGGCGACGGGGATAAACACTGAAGCTTTCTTT.

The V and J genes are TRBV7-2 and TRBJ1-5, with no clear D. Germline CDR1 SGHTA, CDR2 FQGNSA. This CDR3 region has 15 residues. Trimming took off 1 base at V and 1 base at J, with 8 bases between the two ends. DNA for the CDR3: TGTGCCAGCAGCTTAGGAGGGTCGAGCAATCAGCCCCAGCATTTT. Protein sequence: CASSLGGSSNQPQHF.

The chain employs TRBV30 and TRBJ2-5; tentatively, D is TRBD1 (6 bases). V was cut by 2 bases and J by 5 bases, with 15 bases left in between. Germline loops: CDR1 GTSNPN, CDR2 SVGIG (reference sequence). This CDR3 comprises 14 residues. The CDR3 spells CAWSQQGGRETQYF. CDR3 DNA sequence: TGTGCCTGGAGTCAACAGGGTGGAAGGGAGACCCAGTACTTC.

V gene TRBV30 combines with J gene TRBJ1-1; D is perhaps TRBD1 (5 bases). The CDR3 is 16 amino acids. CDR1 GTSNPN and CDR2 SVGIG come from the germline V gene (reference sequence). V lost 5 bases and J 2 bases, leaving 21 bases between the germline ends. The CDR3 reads CAWFGGSPRVNTEAFF. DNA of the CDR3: TGTGCCTGGTTCGGGGGGTCCCCCCGGGTCAACACTGAAGCTTTCTTT.

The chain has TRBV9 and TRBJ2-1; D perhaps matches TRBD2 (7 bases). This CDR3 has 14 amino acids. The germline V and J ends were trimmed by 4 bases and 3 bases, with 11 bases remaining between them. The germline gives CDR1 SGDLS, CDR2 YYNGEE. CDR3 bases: TGTGCCAGCAGCCAAGGGGGGGACTACAATGAGCAGTTCTTC. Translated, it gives CASSQGGDYNEQFF.

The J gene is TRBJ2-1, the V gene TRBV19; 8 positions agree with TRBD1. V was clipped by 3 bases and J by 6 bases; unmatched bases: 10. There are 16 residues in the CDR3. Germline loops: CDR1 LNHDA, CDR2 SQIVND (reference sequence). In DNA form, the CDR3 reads TGTGCCAGTAGTATTTATCCGGGGACAGGCGGCAATGAGCAGTTCTTC. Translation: CASSIYPGTGGNEQFF.

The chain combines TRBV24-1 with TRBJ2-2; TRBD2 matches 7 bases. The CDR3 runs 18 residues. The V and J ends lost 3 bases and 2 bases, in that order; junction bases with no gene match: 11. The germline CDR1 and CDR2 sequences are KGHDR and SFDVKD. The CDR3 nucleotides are TGTGCCACCAGTGATAAACTAGCGAGGGCCTTTAACACCGGGGAGCTGTTTTTT. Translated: CATSDKLARAFNTGELFF.